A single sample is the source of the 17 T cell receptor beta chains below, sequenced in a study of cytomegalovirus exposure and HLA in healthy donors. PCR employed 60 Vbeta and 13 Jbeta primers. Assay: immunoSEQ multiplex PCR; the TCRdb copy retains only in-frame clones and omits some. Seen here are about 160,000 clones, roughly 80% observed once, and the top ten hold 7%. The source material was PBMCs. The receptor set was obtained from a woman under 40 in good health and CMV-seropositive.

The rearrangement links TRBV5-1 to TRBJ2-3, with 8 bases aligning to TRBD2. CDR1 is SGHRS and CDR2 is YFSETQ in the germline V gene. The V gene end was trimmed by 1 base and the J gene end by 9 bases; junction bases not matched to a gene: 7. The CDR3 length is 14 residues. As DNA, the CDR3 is TGCGCCAGCAGCTTGTTAGCTAGCGGGTGGACGCAGTATTTT. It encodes CASSLLASGWTQYF.

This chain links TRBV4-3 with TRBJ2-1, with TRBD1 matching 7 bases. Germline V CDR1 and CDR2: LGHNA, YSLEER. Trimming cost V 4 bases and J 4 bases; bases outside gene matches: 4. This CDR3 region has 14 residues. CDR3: CASSLGTAYNEQFF. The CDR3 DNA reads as TGCGCCAGCAGCCTAGGGACAGCATACAATGAGCAGTTCTTC.

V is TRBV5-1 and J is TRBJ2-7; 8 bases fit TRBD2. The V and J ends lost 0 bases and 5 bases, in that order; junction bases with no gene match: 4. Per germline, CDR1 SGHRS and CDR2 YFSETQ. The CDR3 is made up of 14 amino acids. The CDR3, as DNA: TGCGCCAGCAGCTTGGGGACTAGCTTTAACGAGCAGTACTTC. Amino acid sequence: CASSLGTSFNEQYF.

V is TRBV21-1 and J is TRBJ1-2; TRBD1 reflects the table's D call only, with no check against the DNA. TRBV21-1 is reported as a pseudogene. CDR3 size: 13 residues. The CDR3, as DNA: TGTGCCAGCACCTTAGGACAGAGCTATGGCTACACCTTC. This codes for CASTLGQSYGYTF.

CDR3 nucleotide sequence: TGTGCTAGTGGCTCCTCTAGCGGGGGGCTTTTCTACAATGAGCAGTTCTTC. This sequence encodes CASGSSSGGLFYNEQFF. V is TRBV12-5 and J is TRBJ2-1, with TRBD2 matching 11 bases. Germline CDR1 LGHNT, CDR2 FRNRAP. This CDR3 has 17 residues. V gave up 6 bases and J gave up 3 bases; unmatched junction bases: 10.

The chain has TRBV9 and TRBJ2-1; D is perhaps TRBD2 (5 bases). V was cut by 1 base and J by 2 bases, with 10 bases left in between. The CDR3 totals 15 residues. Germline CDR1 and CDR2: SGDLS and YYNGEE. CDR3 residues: CASSVTSGPYNEQFF. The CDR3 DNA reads TGTGCCAGCAGCGTAACCAGCGGACCCTACAATGAGCAGTTCTTC.

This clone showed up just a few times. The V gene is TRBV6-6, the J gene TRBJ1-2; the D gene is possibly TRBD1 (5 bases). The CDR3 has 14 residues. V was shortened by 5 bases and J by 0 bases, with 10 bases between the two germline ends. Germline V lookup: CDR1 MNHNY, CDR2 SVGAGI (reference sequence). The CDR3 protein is CASSRGAANYGYTF. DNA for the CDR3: TGTGCCAGCAGTAGGGGTGCAGCTAACTATGGCTACACCTTC.

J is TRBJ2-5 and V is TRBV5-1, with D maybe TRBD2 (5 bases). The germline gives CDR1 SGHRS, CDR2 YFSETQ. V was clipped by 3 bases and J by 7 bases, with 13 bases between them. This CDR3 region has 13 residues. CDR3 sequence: CASSSGPGGTQYF. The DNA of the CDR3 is TGCGCCAGCAGCTCCGGCCCCGGAGGGACCCAGTACTTC.

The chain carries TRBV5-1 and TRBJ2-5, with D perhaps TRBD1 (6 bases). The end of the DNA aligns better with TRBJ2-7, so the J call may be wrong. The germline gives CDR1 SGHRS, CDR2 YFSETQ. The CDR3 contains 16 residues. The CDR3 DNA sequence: TGCGCCAGCAGCTCAGACCCGGCCAGGGGAACCTACGAGCAGTACTTC. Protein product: CASSSDPARGTYEQYF.

This CDR3 reads CASRISGSYEQYF. CDR3 nucleotides: TGTGCCAGCCGTATCTCGGGGTCCTACGAGCAGTACTTC. This rearrangement joins TRBV6-1 to TRBJ2-7; possibly TRBD2 for D (5 bases). Trimming pared 8 bases from V and 1 base from J, leaving 12 bases between. The CDR3 runs to 13 residues. Germline loops: CDR1 MNHNS, CDR2 SASEGT.

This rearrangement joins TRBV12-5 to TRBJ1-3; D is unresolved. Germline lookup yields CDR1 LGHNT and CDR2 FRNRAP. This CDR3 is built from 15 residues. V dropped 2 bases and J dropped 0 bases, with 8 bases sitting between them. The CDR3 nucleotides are TGTGCTAGTGGTTTGTTGGTCAGCTCTGGAAACACCATATATTTT. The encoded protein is CASGLLVSSGNTIYF.

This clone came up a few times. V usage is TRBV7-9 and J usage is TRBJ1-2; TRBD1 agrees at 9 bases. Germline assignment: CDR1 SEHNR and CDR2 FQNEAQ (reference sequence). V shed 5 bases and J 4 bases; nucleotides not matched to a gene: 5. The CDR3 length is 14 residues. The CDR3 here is CASSQGQGSYGYTF. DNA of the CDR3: TGTGCCAGCAGCCAGGGACAGGGAAGCTATGGCTACACCTTC.

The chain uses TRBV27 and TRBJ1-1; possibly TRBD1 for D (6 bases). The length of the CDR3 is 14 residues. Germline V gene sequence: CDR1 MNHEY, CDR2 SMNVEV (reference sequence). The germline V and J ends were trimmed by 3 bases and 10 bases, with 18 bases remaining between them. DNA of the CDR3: TGTGCCAGCAGTTTTAGACCGTCGGACAGAGGAGCTTTCTTT. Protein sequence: CASSFRPSDRGAFF.

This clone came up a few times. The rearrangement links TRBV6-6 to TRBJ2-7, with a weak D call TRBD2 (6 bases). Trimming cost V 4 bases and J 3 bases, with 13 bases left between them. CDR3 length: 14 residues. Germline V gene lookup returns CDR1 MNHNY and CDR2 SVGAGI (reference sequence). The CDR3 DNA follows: TGTGCCAGCAGTTTTCGCCCGGAGGGCTACGAGCAGTACTTC. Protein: CASSFRPEGYEQYF.

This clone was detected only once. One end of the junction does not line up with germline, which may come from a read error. The CDR3 spells CATSRDFTQGLDF. CDR3 coding DNA: TGTGCCACCAGCAGAGATTTTACGCAGGGGCTAGACTTC. The rearrangement links TRBV15 to TRBJ1-2, with TRBD1 as a possible D gene (6 bases). The CDR3 totals 13 residues. In germline, CDR1 is LNHNV, CDR2 YYDKDF (reference sequence). Combining the CDR3 with reference TRBV15 and TRBJ1-2 gives the whole variable domain DAMVIQNPRYQVTQFGKPVTLSCSQTLNHNVMYWYQQKSSQAPKLLFHYYDKDFNNEADTPDNFQSRRPNTSFCFLDIRSPGLGDTAMYLCATSRDFTQGLDFGSGTRLTVV.

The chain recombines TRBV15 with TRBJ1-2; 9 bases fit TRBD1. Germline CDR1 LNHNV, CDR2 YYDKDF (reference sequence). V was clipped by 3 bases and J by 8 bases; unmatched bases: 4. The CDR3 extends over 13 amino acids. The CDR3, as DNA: TGTGCCACCAGCAGGGACAGGGGCCAAGGCTACACCTTC. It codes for CATSRDRGQGYTF.

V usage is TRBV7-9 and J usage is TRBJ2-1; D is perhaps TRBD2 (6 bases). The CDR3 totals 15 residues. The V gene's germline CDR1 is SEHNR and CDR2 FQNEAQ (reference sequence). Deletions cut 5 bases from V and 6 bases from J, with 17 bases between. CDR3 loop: CASSPPRGTRNEQFF. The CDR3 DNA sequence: TGTGCCAGCAGCCCACCGCGGGGAACTCGCAATGAGCAGTTCTTC.